Shown below are 13 T cell receptor beta chains from a single sample sequenced in a study of graft-versus-host responses after intestinal transplantation. Only in-frame clones appear in the TCRdb table, and some are missing; sequencing was by immunoSEQ multiplex PCR. The repertoire holds about 54,000 clones, less than 95% seen once, with approximately 5.5% in the top ten. The sequences come from PBMCs, collected roughly 660 days after intestinal transplant. Receptors were obtained from a human patient who received an intestinal transplant, so some T cells may come from the graft donor.

This clone was seen only once. V usage is TRBV4-1 and J usage is TRBJ2-2; D might be TRBD1 or TRBD2, each matching 5 bases. V shed 1 base and J shed 3 bases, with 15 bases lying between them. This CDR3 is 17 amino acids long. Germline lookup yields CDR1 MGHRA and CDR2 YSYEKL. This CDR3 is CASSQVGPSGDTGELFF. In nucleotides, the CDR3 is TGCGCCAGCAGCCAAGTGGGACCCTCAGGCGACACCGGGGAGCTGTTTTTT.

The chain has TRBV7-4 and TRBJ2-7; TRBD2 aligns across 8 bases. J gave up 3 bases and V 2 bases, and 6 bases lay outside the gene matches. Germline V CDR1 and CDR2: SGHVT, SQSDAQ. The CDR3 runs 15 residues. As DNA, the CDR3 is TGTGCCAGCAGCTTAACGGCGGGGGGCCGCTACGAGCAGTACTTC. This encodes CASSLTAGGRYEQYF.

The chain recombines TRBV20-1 with TRBJ1-2; unclear D gene. This CDR3 is built from 11 residues. The germline V gene encodes CDR1 DFQATT and CDR2 SNEGSKA (reference sequence). Between the trimmed V and J ends, which lost 3 bases and 7 bases, there was a span of 9 bases. The CDR3: CSASGNTGYTF. The CDR3 nucleotides are TGCAGTGCTAGCGGGAATACTGGCTACACCTTC.

The chain combines TRBV5-4 with TRBJ2-3; 11 bases fit TRBD2. V was clipped by 5 bases and J by 2 bases; unmatched bases: 7. Per the germline V gene, CDR1 is SGHNT and CDR2 is YYREEE (reference sequence). This CDR3 has 16 residues. The DNA for the CDR3 is TGTGCCAGCAGGAGGGATAGCGGGGGGGCCACAGATACGCAGTATTTT. The encoded protein is CASRRDSGGATDTQYF.

This clone was seen once. CDR3 sequence (DNA): TGCGCCAGCAGCCATGTGCAAGATGAGCAGTTCTTC. This gives the protein CASSHVQDEQFF. This rearrangement joins TRBV4-1 to TRBJ2-1; D is uncertain. CDR1 is MGHRA, CDR2 YSYEKL, per germline. V was shortened by 3 bases and J by 8 bases, with 8 bases between the two germline ends. This CDR3 comprises 12 residues.

The chain uses TRBV11-3 and TRBJ1-1; unclear D gene. CDR1 is SGHNT and CDR2 is YENEEA in the germline V gene. This CDR3 has 13 amino acids. V was shortened by 5 bases and J by 1 base, with 8 bases between the two germline ends. CDR3 nucleotides: TGTGCCAGCAGCCCCCGATCGAACACTGAAGCTTTCTTT. It translates to CASSPRSNTEAFF.

The chain joins TRBV6-5 to TRBJ2-1; 11 bases map to TRBD1. CDR1 is MNHEY and CDR2 is SVGAGI in the germline V gene. This CDR3 comprises 14 residues. Unmatched junction bases numbered 6, after V lost 6 bases and J lost 8 bases. Here the CDR3 reads CASRPGQGAYEQFF. The CDR3 DNA is TGTGCCAGCAGACCCGGACAGGGGGCCTATGAGCAGTTCTTC.

The chain has TRBV5-1 and TRBJ1-5; 7 bases map to TRBD1. V was clipped by 4 bases and J by 7 bases; unmatched bases: 11. Germline V CDR1 and CDR2: SGHRS, YFSETQ. The CDR3 totals 15 residues. The CDR3 DNA is TGCGCCAGCAGCGAGACAGGGAGGTTGGAACAGCCCCAGCATTTT. Protein: CASSETGRLEQPQHF.

The sample holds one count of this clone. The genes are TRBV5-1 and TRBJ2-2; D not resolved. V was clipped by 1 base and J by 2 bases, with 12 bases between them. Germline CDR1 and CDR2: SGHRS and YFSETQ. The CDR3 is 16 amino acids. The CDR3 DNA reads as TGCGCCAGCAGCTTGTATAGGCTGGGAAACACCGGGGAGCTGTTTTTT. This codes for CASSLYRLGNTGELFF.

This rearrangement joins TRBV19 to TRBJ2-7; possibly TRBD1 for D (6 bases). Germline CDR1 reads LNHDA; CDR2 reads SQIVND (reference sequence). Trimming removed 3 bases from V and 2 bases from J, with 20 bases in between. This CDR3 comprises 17 residues. As DNA, the CDR3 is TGTGCCAGTAGTATCAGGGGCTGGGGGTCAGGACCCTACGAGCAGTACTTC. This gives the protein CASSIRGWGSGPYEQYF.

V gene TRBV11-2 combines with J gene TRBJ2-5; weak D call: TRBD2 (6 bases). V was cut by 4 bases and J by 2 bases, with 11 bases left in between. Germline CDR1 is SGHAT and CDR2 is FQNNGV. The CDR3 spans 14 residues. The CDR3: CASSSSGVQETQYF. The CDR3 DNA follows: TGTGCCAGCAGCTCTTCGGGGGTGCAAGAGACCCAGTACTTC. The variable domain in full, with the rest retrieved from reference TRBV11-2 and TRBJ2-5, is EAGVAQSPRYKIIEKRQSVAFWCNPISGHATLYWYQQILGQGPKLLIQFQNNGVVDDSQLPKDRFSAERLKGVDSTLKIQPAKLEDSAVYLCASSSSGVQETQYFGPGTRLLVL.

This chain uses TRBV23-1 with TRBJ2-7; D perhaps matches TRBD1 (6 bases). TRBV23-1 is assigned to the ORF class and has an uncertain function. The CDR3 covers 16 residues. V was cut by 0 bases and J by 4 bases, with 16 bases left in between. The CDR3 region is CASSQSGRGYLYEQYF. The CDR3 coding sequence is TGCGCCAGCAGTCAATCCGGCAGGGGATATTTGTACGAGCAGTACTTC.

The gene calls are TRBV19 and TRBJ2-2; D is possibly TRBD2 (5 bases). V lost 3 bases and J 5 bases, leaving 10 bases between the germline ends. The CDR3 covers 14 residues. The germline gives CDR1 LNHDA, CDR2 SQIVND (reference sequence). The CDR3 sequence: CASSIYWETGELFF. The CDR3 DNA reads TGTGCCAGTAGTATCTATTGGGAGACCGGGGAGCTGTTTTTT.